These T cell receptor beta chains were read from a single sample in a study of response to subunit inactivated influenza vaccine. TCRdb re-derived calls from the RT-PCR reads in MiXCR, one entry per CDR3 protein. The profile shows approximately 170,000 distinct CDR3 sequences, approximately 12% of them singletons. The same data also contributed to another study, on T cells expressing NK-cell markers.

The sample was CD8+ T cells sorted from PBMCs, taken roughly 13 days after vaccination. The receptors originated from a man aged 50 or older who received an inactivated influenza vaccine. CDR3s include the opening cysteine and the closing phenylalanine or tryptophan. The order of the fields is V gene, clone size, D gene, J gene, CDR3 DNA, CDR3 protein. The D gene is left open where the match is weak. Size values are once, few and many counts, or a class for expanded clones, and some rows have none.

TRBV3-1,NA,NA,TRBJ2-5,TGTGCCAGCAGCCAAGGAGTAGTCGGGCAGGGCGGCGAGACCCAGTACTTC,CASSQGVVGQGGETQYF
TRBV9,few,NA,TRBJ2-1,TGTGCCAGCAGCGTACTAAGCGTGTACAATGAGCAGTTCTTC,CASSVLSVYNEQFF
TRBV20-1,many,NA,TRBJ1-2,TGCAGTGCTAGAGATCGGGCTAACTATGGCTACACCTTC,CSARDRANYGYTF
TRBV20-1,many,NA,TRBJ1-2,TGCAGTGCTAGAGAAGGGGAGACCTTC,CSAREGETF
TRBV7-6,once,NA,TRBJ2-7,TGTGCCAGCAGCTTAGCGGCAGGGGGGGAGCAGTACTTC,CASSLAAGGEQYF
TRBV27,NA,NA,TRBJ2-7,TGTGCCAGCAGTTTATCAGAGACAGGAGTACCCTACGAGCAGTACTTC,CASSLSETGVPYEQYF
TRBV29-1,few,NA,TRBJ2-7,TGCAGCGTTGAAGGGGGCGGCTTCTACGAGCAGTACTTC,CSVEGGGFYEQYF
TRBV27,NA,NA,TRBJ2-7,TGTGCCAGCAGTTTGAAACCGGACGACTACGAGCAGTACTTC,CASSLKPDDYEQYF
TRBV28,NA,TRBD1,TRBJ1-5,TGTGCCAGCAGTCAACAGGGGGGAGCTGTTCAGCCCCAGCATTTT,CASSQQGGAVQPQHF
TRBV12-5,few,TRBD2,TRBJ2-1,TGTGCTAGTGGTTTGTTGCTAGCGGGGGGATACAATGAGCAGTTCTTC,CASGLLLAGGYNEQFF
TRBV5-1,few,NA,TRBJ2-1,TGCGCCAGCAGCTTGCGCGCAGACTACAATGAGCAGTTCTTC,CASSLRADYNEQFF
TRBV27,few,NA,TRBJ2-6,TGTGCCAGCAGTCGCCAAGACCTTCCTGGGGCCAACGTCCTGACTTTC,CASSRQDLPGANVLTF
TRBV27,few,TRBD1,TRBJ2-1,TGTGCCAGCAGTTTACTTATAAGACAGGGCAGATACAATGAGCAGTTCTTC,CASSLLIRQGRYNEQFF
TRBV11-2,few,TRBD1,TRBJ2-1,TGTGCCAGCAGGGCTGACAGGGAATTCATCTATTTGTACAATGAGCAGTTCTTC,CASRADREFIYLYNEQFF
TRBV20-1,many,NA,TRBJ2-3,TGCAGTGCTACGCCTAGGATCCCCACAGATACGCAGTATTTT,CSATPRIPTDTQYF
TRBV24-1,few,NA,TRBJ2-1,TGTGCCACCAGTGATAGGCGGAGAGGCTCCTACAATGAGCAGTTCTTC,CATSDRRRGSYNEQFF
TRBV28,few,NA,TRBJ1-5,TGTGCCAGCAGTTTAATGACGAGTAGCAATCAGCCCCAGCATTTT,CASSLMTSSNQPQHF
TRBV7-9,few,TRBD1,TRBJ2-5,TGTGCCAGCAGCCACAGACAGGGGAGCAGTGAGACCCAGTACTTC,CASSHRQGSSETQYF
TRBV7-6,NA,TRBD2,TRBJ2-4,TGTGCCAGCAGCCAGACTAGCGGGGGGCCTCAGTACTTC,CASSQTSGGPQYF
TRBV7-9,NA,TRBD1,TRBJ2-7,TGTGCCAGCAGCCATGGGACAGGGTATTTGTACGAGCAGTACTTC,CASSHGTGYLYEQYF
TRBV9,NA,NA,TRBJ2-7,TGTGCCAGCAGCGCGGGGGCGGGGGAGCAGTACTTC,CASSAGAGEQYF
TRBV12-3/TRBV12-4,NA,NA,TRBJ2-5,TGTGCCAGCAGCCGACCGGGGGAAGTGGCCCAGTACTTC,CASSRPGEVAQYF
TRBV7-2,NA,TRBD2,TRBJ2-1,TGTGCCAGCAGCTCGGGACTAGCGGGAGGCAGGGAGCAGTTCTTC,CASSSGLAGGREQFF
TRBV9,NA,TRBD1,TRBJ2-7,TGTGCCAGCAGCAGCCGGGACAGGGTCGGAGGAGAGCAGTACTTC,CASSSRDRVGGEQYF
TRBV4-1,few,TRBD2,TRBJ2-7,TGCGCCAGCAGCCATAAAGTCCCACTAGCGGGGGCCACCTACGAGCAGTACTTC,CASSHKVPLAGATYEQYF
TRBV12-3/TRBV12-4,few,NA,TRBJ2-5,TGTGCCAGCAGGGCGACAGGGACCCAGTACTTC,CASRATGTQYF
TRBV9,few,NA,TRBJ2-3,TGTGCCAGCAGCGACACCACAGATACGCAGTATTTT,CASSDTTDTQYF
TRBV27,NA,TRBD2,TRBJ2-5,TGTGCCAGCAGTTTACGTCTAGCGGTCCGGGAGACCCAGTACTTC,CASSLRLAVRETQYF
TRBV7-2,many,TRBD2,TRBJ2-1,TGTGCCAGCAGCTTAGGGGCGGGGGGGCTGAATGAGCAGTTCTTC,CASSLGAGGLNEQFF
TRBV4-2,many,NA,TRBJ1-1,TGTGCCAGCAGCCAAGACCGGAACACTGAAGCTTTCTTT,CASSQDRNTEAFF
TRBV29-1,many,NA,TRBJ2-3,TGCAGCGTCCTTCTTATCAGCTCCACAGATACGCAGTATTTT,CSVLLISSTDTQYF
TRBV10-2,few,NA,TRBJ2-7,TGCGCCAGCAGTGAGTCGAGGTACGAGCAGTACTTC,CASSESRYEQYF
TRBV29-1,many,NA,TRBJ2-2,TGCAGCGCGATTAAAGACTTAAACACCGGGGAGCTGTTTTTT,CSAIKDLNTGELFF
TRBV7-2,NA,TRBD1,TRBJ2-7,TGTGCCAGCAGCTGGACAGGGGTCGGGTACGAGCAGTACTTC,CASSWTGVGYEQYF
TRBV29-1,NA,NA,TRBJ2-7,TGCAGCGTTGAGAGATCCTACGAGCAGTACTTC,CSVERSYEQYF
TRBV4-2,few,NA,TRBJ1-1,TGTGCCAGCAGCTCTTTTCAGGGGTCCCCTGAAGCTTTCTTT,CASSSFQGSPEAFF
TRBV7-8,once,NA,TRBJ1-5,TGTGCCAGCAGCTTAGGCCAGTATCAGCCCCAGCATTTT,CASSLGQYQPQHF
TRBV3-1,NA,TRBD2,TRBJ2-1,TGTGCCAGCAGCCCTCGACTAGCGGGGGGTACTTACAATGGGCAGTTCTTC,CASSPRLAGGTYNGQFF
TRBV4-3,many,TRBD2,TRBJ2-7,TGCGCCAGCAGCCAAGGACTAGCGGGAGCATACGAGCAGTACTTC,CASSQGLAGAYEQYF
TRBV9,many,TRBD2,TRBJ2-3,TGTGCCAGCAGCAACCCCCGATCTCTAGCGGGAGGCACAGATACGCAGTATTTT,CASSNPRSLAGGTDTQYF
TRBV13,NA,NA,TRBJ2-5,TGTGCCAGCAGCTTCTTTACGGTTGTGGGAGAGACCCAGTACTTC,CASSFFTVVGETQYF
TRBV20-1,NA,NA,TRBJ1-1,TGCAGTGCTAGGGGGGCGGAGGACACTGAAGCTTTCTTT,CSARGAEDTEAFF
TRBV9,NA,NA,TRBJ2-7,TGTGCCAGCAGCCCTCAGACCAAAGCCGAGCAGTACTTC,CASSPQTKAEQYF
TRBV5-1,many,TRBD1,TRBJ1-1,TGCGCCAGCAGCATGGGACCACAGGGGGGGAACACTGAAGCTTTCTTT,CASSMGPQGGNTEAFF
TRBV20-1,few,TRBD2,TRBJ2-1,TGCAGTGCTAGACCCGGGACTAGTGGCTACAATGAGCAGTTCTTC,CSARPGTSGYNEQFF
TRBV7-9,few,NA,TRBJ2-1,TGTGCCAGCAGCCCTCTCTACGACAATGAGCAGTTCTTC,CASSPLYDNEQFF